This T cell receptor (beta chain) was recorded in a study of cytotoxic CD8 clonotypes in ibrutinib-treated CLL. Looking at the study overall: Over 10 relapsed/refractory, some 14 treatment-naive; under 18 IGHV unmutated. Responses comprised about 24 partial and 2 complete; at median about 68 months, 14 remained remitted and about 12 progressed. With a range of 6 to 36, the median treatment time before response samples were taken was 12 to 13 months. When averaged across all of the samples, the counts came to hundreds of thousands of productive templates and about 90,000 productive rearrangements.

CDR3 length: 14 amino acids. Germline V gene lookup returns CDR1 SGHTA and CDR2 FQGNSA. V was pared by 4 bases and J by 1 base, with 2 bases of the junction left unmatched. Assay used: immunoSEQ multiplex PCR; TCRdb lists only in-frame clones, some missing. The data hold some 92,000 clones, with approximately 80% observed a single time. Sequences were derived from PBMCs, sampled after 24 months of ibrutinib treatment. The chain carries TRBV7-2 and TRBJ1-1, with 8 bases that match TRBD1. The clonotype comes from a human donor with chronic lymphocytic leukemia. The CDR3 nucleotides read TGTGCCAGCAGCTACGGACAGGGGAACACTGAAGCTTTCTTT. It is translated as CASSYGQGNTEAFF.